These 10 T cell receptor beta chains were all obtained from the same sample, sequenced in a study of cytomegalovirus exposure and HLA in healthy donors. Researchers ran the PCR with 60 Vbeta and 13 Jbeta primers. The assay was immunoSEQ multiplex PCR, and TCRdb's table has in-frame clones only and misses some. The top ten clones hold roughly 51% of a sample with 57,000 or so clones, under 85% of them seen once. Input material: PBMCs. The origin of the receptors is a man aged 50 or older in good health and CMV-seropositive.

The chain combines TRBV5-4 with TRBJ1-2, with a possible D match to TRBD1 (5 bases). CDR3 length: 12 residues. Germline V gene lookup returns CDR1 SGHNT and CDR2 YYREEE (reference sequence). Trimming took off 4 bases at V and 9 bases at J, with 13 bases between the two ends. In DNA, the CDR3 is TGTGCCAGCAGCCCCCTCCAGGGAAGCTACACCTTC. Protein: CASSPLQGSYTF.

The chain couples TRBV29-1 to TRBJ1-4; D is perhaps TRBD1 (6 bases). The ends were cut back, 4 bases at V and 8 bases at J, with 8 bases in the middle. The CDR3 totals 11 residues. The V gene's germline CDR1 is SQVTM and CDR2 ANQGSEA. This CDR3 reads CSVGDREKLFF. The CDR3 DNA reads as TGCAGCGTTGGAGACAGGGAAAAACTGTTTTTT.

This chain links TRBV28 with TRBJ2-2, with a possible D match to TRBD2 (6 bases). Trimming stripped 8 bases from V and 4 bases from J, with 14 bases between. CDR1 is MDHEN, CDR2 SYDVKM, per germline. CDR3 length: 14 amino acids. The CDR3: CASRGLPSTGELFF. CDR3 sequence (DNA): TGTGCCAGCCGGGGACTCCCATCCACCGGGGAGCTGTTTTTT.

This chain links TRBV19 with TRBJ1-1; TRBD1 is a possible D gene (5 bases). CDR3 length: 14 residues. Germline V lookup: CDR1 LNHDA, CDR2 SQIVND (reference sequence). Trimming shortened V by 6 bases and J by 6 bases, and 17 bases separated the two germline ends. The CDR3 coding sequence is TGTGCCAGTAGCAAAACCCCGGGGGTTTCTGAAGCTTTCTTT. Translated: CASSKTPGVSEAFF.

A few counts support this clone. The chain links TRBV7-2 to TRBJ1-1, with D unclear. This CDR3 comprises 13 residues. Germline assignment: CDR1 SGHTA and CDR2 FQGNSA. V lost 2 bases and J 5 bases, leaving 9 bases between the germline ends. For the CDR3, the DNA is TGTGCCAGCAGCTTACGTCGGGGTACTGAAGCTTTCTTT. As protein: CASSLRRGTEAFF.

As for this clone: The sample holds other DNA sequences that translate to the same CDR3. The CDR3 sequence is CATSRDKGWALHF. The CDR3 coding sequence is TGTGCCACCAGCAGAGATAAGGGGTGGGCCCTCCACTTT. The V and J genes are TRBV15 and TRBJ1-6; D is perhaps TRBD1 (5 bases). Germline V CDR1 and CDR2: LNHNV, YYDKDF (reference sequence). The length of the CDR3 is 13 residues. V was cut by 0 bases and J by 14 bases, with 11 bases left in between. The full variable domain, with the rest looked up from reference TRBV15 and TRBJ1-6, is DAMVIQNPRYQVTQFGKPVTLSCSQTLNHNVMYWYQQKSSQAPKLLFHYYDKDFNNEADTPDNFQSRRPNTSFCFLDIRSPGLGDTAMYLCATSRDKGWALHFGNGTRLTVT.

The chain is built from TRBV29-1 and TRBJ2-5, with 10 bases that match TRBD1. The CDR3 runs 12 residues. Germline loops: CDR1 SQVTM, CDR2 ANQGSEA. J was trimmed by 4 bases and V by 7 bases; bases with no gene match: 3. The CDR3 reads CSAGDRGETQYF. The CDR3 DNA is TGCAGCGCCGGGGACAGGGGAGAGACCCAGTACTTC.

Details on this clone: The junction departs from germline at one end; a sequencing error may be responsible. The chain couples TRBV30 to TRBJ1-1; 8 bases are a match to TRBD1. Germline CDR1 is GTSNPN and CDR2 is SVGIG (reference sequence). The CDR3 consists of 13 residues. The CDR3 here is CDWNNRGGTEAFF. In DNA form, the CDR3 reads TGTGACTGGAATAACAGGGGGGGCACTGAAGCTTTTTTT.

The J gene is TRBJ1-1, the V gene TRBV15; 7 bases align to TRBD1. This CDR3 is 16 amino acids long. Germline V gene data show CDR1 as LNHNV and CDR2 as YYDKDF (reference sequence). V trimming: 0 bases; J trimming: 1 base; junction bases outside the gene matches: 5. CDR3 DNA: TGTGCCACCAGCAGAGAGCGGGACAGACAGAACACTGAAGCTTTCTTT. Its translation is CATSRERDRQNTEAFF.

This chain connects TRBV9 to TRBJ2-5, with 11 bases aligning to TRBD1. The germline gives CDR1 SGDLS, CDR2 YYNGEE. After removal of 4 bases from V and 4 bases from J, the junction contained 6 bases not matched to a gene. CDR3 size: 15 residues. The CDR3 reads CASSPGTGGGETQYF. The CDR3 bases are TGTGCCAGCAGCCCCGGGACAGGGGGTGGAGAGACCCAGTACTTC.